This paragraph covers one T cell receptor (beta chain) sequence. This sample was taken from a study of blood T cell repertoires in COVID-19. Across the whole study: In each case, the material was cDNA or gDNA derived from T cells, B-cell-depleted T cells, or PBMCs.

The junction had 8 bases not matched to a gene; V was cut back by 4 bases and J by 5 bases. CDR3 length: 16 residues. Under the authors' procedure: Reference gene primers were amplified, and this amplification served to estimate nucleated cell counts. Sequenced by immunoSEQ multiplex PCR; TCRdb stores in-frame clones only, minus some. Clonal size and the V and J genes are those of that table, whereas D and trimming came from the DNA. The sample contains around 180,000 clones, 88% of which appear only once. The sample comprised peripheral blood. The chain recombines TRBV5-3 with TRBJ2-5; 13 nucleotides align to TRBD2. TRBV5-3 is classed as an ORF, of uncertain function. The clonotype comes from a man in his 60s with acute or convalescent COVID-19. The CDR3 coding sequence is TGTGCCAGAAGCCTGGGACTAGCGGGGCCCCGGGAGACCCAGTACTTC. As protein: CARSLGLAGPRETQYF.